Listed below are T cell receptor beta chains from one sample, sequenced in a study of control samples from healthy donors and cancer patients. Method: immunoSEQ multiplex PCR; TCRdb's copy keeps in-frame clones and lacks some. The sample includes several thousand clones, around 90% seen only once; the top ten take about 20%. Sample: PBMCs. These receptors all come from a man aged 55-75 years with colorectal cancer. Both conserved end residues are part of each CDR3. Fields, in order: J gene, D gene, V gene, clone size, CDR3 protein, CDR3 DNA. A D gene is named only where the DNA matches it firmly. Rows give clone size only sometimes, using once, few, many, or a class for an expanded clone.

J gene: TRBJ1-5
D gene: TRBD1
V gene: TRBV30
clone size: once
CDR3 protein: CAWRNRGGNQPQHF
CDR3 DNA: TGTGCCTGGAGAAACAGGGGGGGAAATCAGCCCCAGCATTTT

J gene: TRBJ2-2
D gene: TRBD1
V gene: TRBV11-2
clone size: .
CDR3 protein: CASSYRTGNTGELFF
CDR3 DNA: TGTGCCAGCAGTTACAGGACAGGGAACACCGGGGAGCTGTTTTTT

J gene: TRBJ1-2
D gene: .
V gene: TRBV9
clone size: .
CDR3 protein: CASRKSGNNYGYTF
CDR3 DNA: TGTGCCAGCAGAAAATCTGGTAACAACTATGGCTACACCTTC

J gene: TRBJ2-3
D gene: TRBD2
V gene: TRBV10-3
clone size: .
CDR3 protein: CAISESSGGGTDTQYF
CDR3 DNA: TGTGCCATCAGTGAGTCGAGCGGGGGGGGCACAGATACGCAGTATTTT

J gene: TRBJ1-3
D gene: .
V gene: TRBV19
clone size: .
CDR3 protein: CASTPGNSGNTIYF
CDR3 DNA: TGTGCCAGTACCCCCGGGAACTCTGGAAACACCATATATTTT

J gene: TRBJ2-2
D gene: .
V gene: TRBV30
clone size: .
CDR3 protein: CAWSLPMGFYTGELFF
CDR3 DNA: TGTGCCTGGAGCCTACCGATGGGGTTCTACACCGGGGAGCTGTTTTTT

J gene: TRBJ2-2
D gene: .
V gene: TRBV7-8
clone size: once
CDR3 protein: CASSLVEAPSTGELFF
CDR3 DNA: TGTGCCAGCAGCTTAGTCGAAGCGCCGAGCACCGGGGAGCTGTTTTTT

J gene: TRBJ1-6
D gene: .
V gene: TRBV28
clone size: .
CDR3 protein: CAGSLIGLSSYNSPLHF
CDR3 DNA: TGTGCCGGCAGTTTAATTGGGCTTTCGTCCTATAATTCACCCCTCCACTTT

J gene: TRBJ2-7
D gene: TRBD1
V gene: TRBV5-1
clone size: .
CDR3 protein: CASSFRWTGASYEQYF
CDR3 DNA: TGCGCCAGCAGCTTTCGATGGACAGGTGCCTCCTACGAGCAGTACTTC

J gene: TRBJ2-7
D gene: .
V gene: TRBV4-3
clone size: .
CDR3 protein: CASSQNQGGPYEQYF
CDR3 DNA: TGCGCCAGCAGCCAAAATCAAGGTGGACCCTACGAGCAGTACTTC

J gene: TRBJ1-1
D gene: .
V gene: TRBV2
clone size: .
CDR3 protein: CASNWGGNTEAFF
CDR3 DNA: TGTGCCAGCAACTGGGGGGGCAACACTGAAGCTTTCTTT

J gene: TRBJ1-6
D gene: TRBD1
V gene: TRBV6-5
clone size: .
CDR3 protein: CASRPPGQHNSPLHF
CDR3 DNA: TGTGCCAGCAGGCCACCGGGACAGCATAATTCACCCCTCCACTTT

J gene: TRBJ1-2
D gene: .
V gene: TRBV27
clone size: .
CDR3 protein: CASSGDTNYGYTF
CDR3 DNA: TGTGCCAGCAGTGGGGACACTAACTATGGCTACACCTTC

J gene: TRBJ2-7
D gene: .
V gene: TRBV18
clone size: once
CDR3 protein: CASSPGYEQYF
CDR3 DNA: TGTGCCAGCTCACCAGGGTACGAGCAGTACTTC

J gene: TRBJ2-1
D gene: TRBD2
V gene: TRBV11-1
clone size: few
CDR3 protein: CASSPRRTSGNNEQFF
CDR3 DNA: TGTGCCAGCAGCCCGAGGCGGACTAGCGGCAACAATGAGCAGTTCTTC

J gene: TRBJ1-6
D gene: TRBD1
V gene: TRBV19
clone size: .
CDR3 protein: CASRLTGQGNSPLHF
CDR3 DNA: TGTGCCAGTAGACTAACTGGACAGGGGAATTCACCCCTCCACTTT

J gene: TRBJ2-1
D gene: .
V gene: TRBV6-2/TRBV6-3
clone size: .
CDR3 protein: CASSYPRDYNEQFF
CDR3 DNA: TGTGCCAGCAGTTACCCGCGGGATTACAATGAGCAGTTCTTC

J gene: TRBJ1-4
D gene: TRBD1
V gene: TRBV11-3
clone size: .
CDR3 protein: CASSFGQGRINGKLFF
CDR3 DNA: TGTGCCAGCAGCTTCGGACAGGGAAGGATAAATGGGAAACTGTTTTTT

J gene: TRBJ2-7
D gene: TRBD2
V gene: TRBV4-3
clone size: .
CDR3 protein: CASSQFSGGTYEQYF
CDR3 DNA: TGCGCCAGCAGCCAATTTAGCGGGGGGACCTACGAGCAGTACTTC

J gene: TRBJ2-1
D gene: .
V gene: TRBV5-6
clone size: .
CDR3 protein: CASSLLTPDNEQFF
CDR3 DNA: TGTGCCAGCAGCTTGTTAACACCTGACAATGAGCAGTTCTTC

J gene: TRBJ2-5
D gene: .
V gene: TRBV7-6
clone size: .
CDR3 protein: CASSFDSQETQYF
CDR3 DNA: TGTGCCAGCAGCTTCGACAGCCAAGAGACCCAGTACTTC

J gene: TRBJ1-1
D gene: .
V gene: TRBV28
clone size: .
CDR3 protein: CATDSSSNTEAFF
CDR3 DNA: TGTGCCACCGACAGCTCTTCGAACACTGAAGCTTTCTTT

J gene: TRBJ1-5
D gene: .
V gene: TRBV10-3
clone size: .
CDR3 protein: CAISNGFNQPQHF
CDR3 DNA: TGTGCCATCAGTAACGGCTTCAATCAGCCCCAGCATTTT

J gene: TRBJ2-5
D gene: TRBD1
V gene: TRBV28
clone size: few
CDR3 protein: CASSKSPTGSKKTQYF
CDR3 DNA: TGTGCCAGCAGTAAATCCCCGACAGGGAGTAAAAAGACCCAGTACTTC

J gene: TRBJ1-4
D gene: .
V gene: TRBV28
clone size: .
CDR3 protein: CASSLGTRGGKLF
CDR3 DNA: TGTGCCAGCAGTTTAGGTACACGGGGCGGGAAACTATTT

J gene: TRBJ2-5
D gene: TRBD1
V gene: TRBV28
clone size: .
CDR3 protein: CASSDRRDRRETQYF
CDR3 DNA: TGTGCCAGCAGTGACCGCCGGGACAGGAGAGAGACCCAGTACTTC

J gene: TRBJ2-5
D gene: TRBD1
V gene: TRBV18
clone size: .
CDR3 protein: CASSPRTGETQYF
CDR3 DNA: TGTGCCAGCTCACCCCGGACAGGAGAGACCCAGTACTTC

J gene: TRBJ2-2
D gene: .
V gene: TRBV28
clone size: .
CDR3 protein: CASSTPSLATGELFF
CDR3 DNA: TGTGCCAGCAGTACCCCCTCCCTAGCCACCGGGGAGCTGTTTTTT

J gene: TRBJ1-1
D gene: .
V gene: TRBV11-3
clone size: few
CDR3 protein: CASSPGQLNTEAFF
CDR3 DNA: TGTGCCAGCAGTCCCGGACAGTTAAACACTGAAGCTTTCTTT

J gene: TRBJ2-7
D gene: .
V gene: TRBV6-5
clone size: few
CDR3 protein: CAIGGYEQYF
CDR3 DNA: TGTGCCATTGGAGGCTACGAGCAGTACTTC

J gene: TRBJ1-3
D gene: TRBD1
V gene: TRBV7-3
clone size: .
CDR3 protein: CASSPLTGAASSGNTIYF
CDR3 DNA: TGTGCCAGCAGCCCCCTAACAGGGGCCGCGAGCTCTGGAAACACCATATATTTT

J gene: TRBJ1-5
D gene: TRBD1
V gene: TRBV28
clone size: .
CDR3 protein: CASSPRQGVAQPQHF
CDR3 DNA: TGTGCCAGCAGCCCGAGACAGGGTGTCGCTCAGCCCCAGCATTTT

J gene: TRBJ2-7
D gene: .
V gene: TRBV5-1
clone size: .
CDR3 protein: CASSFGDRFSYEQYF
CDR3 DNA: TGCGCCAGCAGCTTTGGAGACAGGTTCTCCTACGAGCAGTACTTC

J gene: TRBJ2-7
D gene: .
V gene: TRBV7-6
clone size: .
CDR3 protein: CASSPQGGGDLEQYF
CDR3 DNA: TGTGCCAGCAGCCCCCAGGGTGGAGGGGACCTCGAGCAGTACTTC

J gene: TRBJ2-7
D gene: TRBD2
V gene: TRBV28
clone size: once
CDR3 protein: CASSLDWGGEQYF
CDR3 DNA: TGTGCCAGCAGTTTAGACTGGGGAGGGGAGCAGTACTTC

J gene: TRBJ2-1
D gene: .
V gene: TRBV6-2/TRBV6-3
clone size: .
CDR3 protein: CASSYQFNNEQFF
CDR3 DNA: TGTGCCAGCAGTTATCAGTTTAACAATGAGCAGTTCTTC

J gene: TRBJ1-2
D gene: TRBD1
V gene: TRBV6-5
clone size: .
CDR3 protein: CASSPGGAGNYGYTF
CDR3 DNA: TGTGCCAGCAGCCCAGGGGGCGCGGGAAACTATGGCTACACCTTC

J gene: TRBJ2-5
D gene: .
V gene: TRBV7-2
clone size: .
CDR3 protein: CASSTGQQETQYF
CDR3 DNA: TGTGCCAGCAGCACAGGACAGCAAGAGACCCAGTACTTC

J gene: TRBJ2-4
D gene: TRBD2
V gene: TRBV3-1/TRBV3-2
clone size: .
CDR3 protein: CASSPLTSGAAKNIQYF
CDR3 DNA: TGTGCCAGCAGCCCCCTGACTAGCGGGGCAGCCAAAAACATTCAGTACTTC

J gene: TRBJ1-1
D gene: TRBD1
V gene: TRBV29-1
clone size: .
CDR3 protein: CSVEGGQGFTEAFF
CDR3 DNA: TGCAGCGTTGAAGGGGGACAGGGGTTCACTGAAGCTTTCTTT

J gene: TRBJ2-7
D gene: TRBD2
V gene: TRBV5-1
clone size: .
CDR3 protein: CASSLAGGFYEQYF
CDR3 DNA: TGCGCCAGCAGCTTAGCGGGGGGGTTCTACGAGCAGTACTTC

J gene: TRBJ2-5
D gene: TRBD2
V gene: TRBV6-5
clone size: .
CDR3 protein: CASSYATSGETQYF
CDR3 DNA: TGTGCCAGCAGTTATGCGACTAGCGGTGAGACCCAGTACTTC

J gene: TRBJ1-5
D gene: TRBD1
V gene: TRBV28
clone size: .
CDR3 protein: CASSLGQGPIRSYQPQHF
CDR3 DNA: TGTGCCAGCAGTCTGGGACAGGGACCCATCCGGTCGTATCAGCCCCAGCATTTT

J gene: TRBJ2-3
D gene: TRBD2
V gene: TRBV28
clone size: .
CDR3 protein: CASALVAGGSLGTQYF
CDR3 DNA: TGTGCCAGCGCACTTGTAGCGGGGGGGAGCCTCGGGACGCAGTATTTT

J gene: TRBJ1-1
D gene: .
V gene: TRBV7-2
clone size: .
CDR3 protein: CASSLKGDTEAFF
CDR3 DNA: TGTGCCAGCAGCTTGAAGGGTGACACTGAAGCTTTCTTT

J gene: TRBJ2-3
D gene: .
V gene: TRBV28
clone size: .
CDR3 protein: CASSLGTGSRLADTQYF
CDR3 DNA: TGTGCCAGCAGTTTAGGGACAGGATCACGACTAGCTGATACGCAGTATTTT

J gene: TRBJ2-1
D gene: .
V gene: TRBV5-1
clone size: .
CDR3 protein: CASSLVYNEQFF
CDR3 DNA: TGCGCCAGCAGCTTGGTTTACAATGAGCAGTTCTTC

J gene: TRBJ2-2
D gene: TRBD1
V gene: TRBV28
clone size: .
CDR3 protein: CASSLSEAGGAGGELFF
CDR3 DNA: TGTGCCAGCAGTTTAAGTGAGGCAGGGGGCGCAGGCGGGGAGCTGTTTTTT

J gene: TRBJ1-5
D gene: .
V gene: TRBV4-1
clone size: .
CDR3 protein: CASSQDPRGEGQPQHF
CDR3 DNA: TGCGCCAGCAGCCAAGATCCTCGGGGGGAAGGTCAGCCCCAGCATTTT